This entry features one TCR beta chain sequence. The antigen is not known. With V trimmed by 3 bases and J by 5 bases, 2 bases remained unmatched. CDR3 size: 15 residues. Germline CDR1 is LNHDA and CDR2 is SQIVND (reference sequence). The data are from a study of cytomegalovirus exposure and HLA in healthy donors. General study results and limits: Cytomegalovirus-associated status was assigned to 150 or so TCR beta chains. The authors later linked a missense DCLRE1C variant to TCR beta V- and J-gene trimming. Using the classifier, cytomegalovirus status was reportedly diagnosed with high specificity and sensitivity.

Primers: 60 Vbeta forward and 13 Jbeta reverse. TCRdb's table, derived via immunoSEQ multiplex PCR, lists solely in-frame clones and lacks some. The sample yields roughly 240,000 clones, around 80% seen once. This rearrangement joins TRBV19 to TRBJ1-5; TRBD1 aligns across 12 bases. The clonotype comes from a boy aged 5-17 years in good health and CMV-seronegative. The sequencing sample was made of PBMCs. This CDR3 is CASSIGDRGHQPQHF. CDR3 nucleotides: TGTGCCAGTAGTATCGGGGACAGGGGGCATCAGCCCCAGCATTTT.